This TCR beta chain was captured in a study of cytomegalovirus exposure and HLA in healthy donors. The CDR3 sequence is 14 residues long. Germline V gene lookup returns CDR1 MNHNS and CDR2 SASEGT. The V segment lost 4 bases and the J segment 4 bases; nucleotides outside the gene matches: 6. The PCR ran on 60 Vbeta and 13 Jbeta primers. The assay was immunoSEQ multiplex PCR, and TCRdb's table has in-frame clones only and misses some. Here the sample spans approximately 100,000 clones, roughly 79% being singletons. The chain recombines TRBV6-1 with TRBJ1-1; 7 bases map to TRBD1. The clonotype originates from a middle-aged man in good health and CMV-seronegative. Sequences were obtained from PBMCs. CDR3 loop: CASSGGGAGTEAFF. CDR3 nucleotide sequence: TGTGCCAGCAGTGGAGGGGGCGCGGGCACTGAAGCTTTCTTT.